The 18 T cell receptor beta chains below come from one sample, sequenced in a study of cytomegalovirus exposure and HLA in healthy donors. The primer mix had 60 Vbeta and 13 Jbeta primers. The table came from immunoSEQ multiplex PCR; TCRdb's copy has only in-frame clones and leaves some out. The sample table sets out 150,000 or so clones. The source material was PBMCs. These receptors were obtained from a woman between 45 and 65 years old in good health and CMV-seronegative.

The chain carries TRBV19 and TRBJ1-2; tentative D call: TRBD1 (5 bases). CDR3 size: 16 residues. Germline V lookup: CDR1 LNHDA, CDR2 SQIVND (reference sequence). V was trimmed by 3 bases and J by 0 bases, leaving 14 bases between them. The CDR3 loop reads CASSIQDTPANYGYTF. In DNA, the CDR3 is TGTGCCAGTAGTATTCAGGACACCCCCGCTAACTATGGCTACACCTTC.

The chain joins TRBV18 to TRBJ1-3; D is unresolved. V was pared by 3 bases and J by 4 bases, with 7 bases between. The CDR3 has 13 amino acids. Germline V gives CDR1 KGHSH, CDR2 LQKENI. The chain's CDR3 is CASSPGVGNTIYF. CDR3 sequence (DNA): TGTGCCAGCTCACCCGGAGTGGGAAACACCATATATTTT.

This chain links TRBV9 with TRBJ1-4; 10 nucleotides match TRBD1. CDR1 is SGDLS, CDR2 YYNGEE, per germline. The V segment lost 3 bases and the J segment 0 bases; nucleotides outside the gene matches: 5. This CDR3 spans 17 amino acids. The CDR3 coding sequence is TGTGCCAGCAGCGCGGGACAGGGGCCCGCAACTAATGAAAAACTGTTTTTT. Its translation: CASSAGQGPATNEKLFF.

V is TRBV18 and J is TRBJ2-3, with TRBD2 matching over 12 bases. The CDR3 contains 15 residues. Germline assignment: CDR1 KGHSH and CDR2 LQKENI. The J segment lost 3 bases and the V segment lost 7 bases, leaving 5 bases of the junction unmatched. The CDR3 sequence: CASYETSGRTDTQYF. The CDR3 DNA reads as TGTGCCAGCTACGAGACTAGCGGGAGAACAGATACGCAGTATTTT.

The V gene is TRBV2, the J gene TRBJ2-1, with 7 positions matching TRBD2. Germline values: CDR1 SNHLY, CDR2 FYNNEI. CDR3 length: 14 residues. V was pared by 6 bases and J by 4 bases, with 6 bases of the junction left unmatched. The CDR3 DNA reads TGTGCCAGCAGCTCAGAGCGGGGATACAATGAGCAGTTCTTC. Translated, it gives CASSSERGYNEQFF.

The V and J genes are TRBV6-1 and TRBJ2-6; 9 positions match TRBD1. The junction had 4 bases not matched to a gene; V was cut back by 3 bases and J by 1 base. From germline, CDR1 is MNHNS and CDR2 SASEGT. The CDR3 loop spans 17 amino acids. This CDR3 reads CASSDSGTGSGANVLTF. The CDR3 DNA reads TGTGCCAGCAGTGACAGTGGGACAGGGTCTGGGGCCAACGTCCTGACTTTC.

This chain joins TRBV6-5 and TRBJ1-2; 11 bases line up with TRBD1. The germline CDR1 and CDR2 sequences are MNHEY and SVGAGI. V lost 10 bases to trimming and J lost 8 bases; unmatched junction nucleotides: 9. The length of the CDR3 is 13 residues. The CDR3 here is CATWDRGTEGYTF. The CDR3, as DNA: TGTGCCACCTGGGACAGGGGGACGGAAGGCTACACCTTC.

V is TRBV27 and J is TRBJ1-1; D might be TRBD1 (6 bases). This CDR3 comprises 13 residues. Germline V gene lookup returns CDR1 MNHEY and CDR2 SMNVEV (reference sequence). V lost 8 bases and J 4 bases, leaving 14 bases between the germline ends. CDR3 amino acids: CASSYREGTEAFF. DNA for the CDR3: TGTGCCAGCTCATACAGGGAGGGCACTGAAGCTTTCTTT.

CDR3: CASSTFPLQGGTGELFF. CDR3 nucleotides: TGTGCCAGCAGCACCTTCCCACTACAGGGGGGTACCGGGGAGCTGTTTTTT. The chain carries TRBV9 and TRBJ2-2, with 8 bases lining up with TRBD1. CDR3 length: 17 amino acids. V was pared by 4 bases and J by 5 bases, with 13 bases of the junction left unmatched. From germline, CDR1 is SGDLS and CDR2 YYNGEE.

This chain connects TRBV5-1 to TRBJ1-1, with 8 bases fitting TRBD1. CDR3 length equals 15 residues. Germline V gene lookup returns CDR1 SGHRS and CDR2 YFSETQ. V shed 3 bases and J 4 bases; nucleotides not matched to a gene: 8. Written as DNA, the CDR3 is TGCGCCAGCAGCTCGGGGAATACAGGGGGCACTGAAGCTTTCTTT. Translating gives CASSSGNTGGTEAFF.

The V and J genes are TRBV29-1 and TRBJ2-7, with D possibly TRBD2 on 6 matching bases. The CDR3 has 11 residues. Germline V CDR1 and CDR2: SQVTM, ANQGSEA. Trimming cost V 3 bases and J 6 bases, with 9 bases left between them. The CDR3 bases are TGCAGCGTTGACGCGGGACGCGAGCAGTACTTC. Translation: CSVDAGREQYF.

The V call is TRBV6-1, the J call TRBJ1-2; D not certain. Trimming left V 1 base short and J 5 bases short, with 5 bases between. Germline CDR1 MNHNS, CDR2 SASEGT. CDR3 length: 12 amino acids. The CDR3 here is CASSEGEYGYTF. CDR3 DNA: TGTGCCAGCAGTGAAGGAGAATATGGCTACACCTTC.

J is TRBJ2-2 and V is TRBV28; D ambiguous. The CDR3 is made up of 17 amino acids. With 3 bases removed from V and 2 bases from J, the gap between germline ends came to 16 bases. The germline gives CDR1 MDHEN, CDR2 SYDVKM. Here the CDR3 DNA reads TGTGCCAGCAGTTTTGACATCCCATCAACCAACACCGGGGAGCTGTTTTTT. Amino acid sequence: CASSFDIPSTNTGELFF.

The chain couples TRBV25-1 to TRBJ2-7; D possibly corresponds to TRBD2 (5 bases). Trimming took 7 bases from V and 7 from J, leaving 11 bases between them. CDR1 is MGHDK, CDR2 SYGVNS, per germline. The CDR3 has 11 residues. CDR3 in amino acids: CASKSGNEQYF. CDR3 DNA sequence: TGTGCCAGCAAGTCGGGGAATGAGCAGTACTTC.

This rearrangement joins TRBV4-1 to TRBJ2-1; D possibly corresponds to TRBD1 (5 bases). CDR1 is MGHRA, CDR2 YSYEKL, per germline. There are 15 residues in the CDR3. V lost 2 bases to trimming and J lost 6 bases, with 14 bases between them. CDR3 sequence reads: CASSQLGGQGNEQFF. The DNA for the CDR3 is TGCGCCAGCAGCCAACTAGGTGGTCAGGGCAATGAGCAGTTCTTC.

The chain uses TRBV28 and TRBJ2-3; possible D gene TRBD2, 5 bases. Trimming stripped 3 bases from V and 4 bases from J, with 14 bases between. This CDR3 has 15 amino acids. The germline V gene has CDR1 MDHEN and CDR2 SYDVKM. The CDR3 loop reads CASSFPLSSADTQYF. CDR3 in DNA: TGTGCCAGCAGTTTCCCCCTCAGTAGCGCAGATACGCAGTATTTT. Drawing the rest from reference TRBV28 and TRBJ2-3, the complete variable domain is DVKVTQSSRYLVKRTGEKVFLECVQDMDHENMFWYRQDPGLGLRLIYFSYDVKMKEKGDIPEGYSVSREKKERFSLILESASTNQTSMYLCASSFPLSSADTQYFGPGTRLTVL.

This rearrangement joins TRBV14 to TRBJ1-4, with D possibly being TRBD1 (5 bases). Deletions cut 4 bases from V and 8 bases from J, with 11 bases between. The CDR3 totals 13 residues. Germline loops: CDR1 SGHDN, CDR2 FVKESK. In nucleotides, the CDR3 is TGTGCCAGCAGCCCCCGACAGCGAGAAAAACTGTTTTTT. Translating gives CASSPRQREKLFF.

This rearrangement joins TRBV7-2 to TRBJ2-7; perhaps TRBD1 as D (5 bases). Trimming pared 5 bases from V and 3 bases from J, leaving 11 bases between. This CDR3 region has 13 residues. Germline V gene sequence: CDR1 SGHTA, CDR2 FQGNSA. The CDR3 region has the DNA TGTGCCAGCAGCGCTGACAGATTCTACGAGCAGTACTTC. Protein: CASSADRFYEQYF.